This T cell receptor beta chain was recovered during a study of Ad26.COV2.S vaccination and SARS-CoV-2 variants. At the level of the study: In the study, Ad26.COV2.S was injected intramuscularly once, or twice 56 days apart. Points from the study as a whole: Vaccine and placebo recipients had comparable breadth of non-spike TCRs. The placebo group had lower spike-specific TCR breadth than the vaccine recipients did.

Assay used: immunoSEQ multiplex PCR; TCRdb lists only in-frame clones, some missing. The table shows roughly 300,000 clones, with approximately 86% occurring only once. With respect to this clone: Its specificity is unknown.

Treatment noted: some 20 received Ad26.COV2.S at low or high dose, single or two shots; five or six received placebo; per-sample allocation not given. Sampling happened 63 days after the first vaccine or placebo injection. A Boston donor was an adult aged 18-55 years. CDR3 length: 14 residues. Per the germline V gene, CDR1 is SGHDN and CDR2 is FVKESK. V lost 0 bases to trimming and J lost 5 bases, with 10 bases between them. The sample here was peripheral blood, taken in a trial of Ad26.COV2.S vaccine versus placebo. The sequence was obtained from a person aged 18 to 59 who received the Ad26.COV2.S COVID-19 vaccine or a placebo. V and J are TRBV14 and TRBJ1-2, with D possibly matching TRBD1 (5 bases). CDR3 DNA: TGTGCCAGCAGCCAAGAGAAAGGGGATTATGGCTACACCTTC. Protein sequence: CASSQEKGDYGYTF. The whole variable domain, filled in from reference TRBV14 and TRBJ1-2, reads EAGVTQFPSHSVIEKGQTVTLRCDPISGHDNLYWYRRVMGKEIKFLLHFVKESKQDESGMPNNRFLAERTGGTYSTLKVQPAELEDSGVYFCASSQEKGDYGYTFGSGTRLTVV.